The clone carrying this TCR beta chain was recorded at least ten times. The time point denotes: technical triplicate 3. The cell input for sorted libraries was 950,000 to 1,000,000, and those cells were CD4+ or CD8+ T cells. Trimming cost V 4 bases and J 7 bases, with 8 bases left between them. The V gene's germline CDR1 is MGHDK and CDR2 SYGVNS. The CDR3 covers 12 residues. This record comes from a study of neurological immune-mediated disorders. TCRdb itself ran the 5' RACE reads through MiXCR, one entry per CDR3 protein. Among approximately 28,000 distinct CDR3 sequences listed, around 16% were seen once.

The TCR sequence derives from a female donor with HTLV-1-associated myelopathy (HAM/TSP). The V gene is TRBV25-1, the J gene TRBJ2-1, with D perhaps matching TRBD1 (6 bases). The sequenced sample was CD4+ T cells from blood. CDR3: CASSGRGNEQFF. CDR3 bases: TGTGCCAGCAGTGGAAGGGGGAATGAGCAGTTCTTC.